A selection of T cell receptor beta chains follows, all from one sample in a study of cytomegalovirus exposure and HLA in healthy donors. Sequenced by immunoSEQ multiplex PCR; TCRdb stores in-frame clones only, minus some. The table lists 65,000 to 85,000 clones, roughly two thirds of them singletons. The source material was PBMCs. All receptors derive from a male donor in good health and CMV-seropositive. Both conserved end residues are part of each CDR3. D genes are given only for firm matches. Not every row has a clone size; where given, it reads once, few, many or a size class.

V	size	D	J	length	DNA	CDR3
TRBV10-2	-	-	TRBJ2-7	11	TGCGCCGTAGGTCCAGGGTACGAGCAGTACTTC	CAVGPGYEQYF
TRBV19	-	TRBD2	TRBJ2-1	16	TGTGCCAGTGCCAAGGGACTAGCGGGAGTCTACAATGAGCAGTTCTTC	CASAKGLAGVYNEQFF
TRBV20-1	once	TRBD1	TRBJ2-7	11	TGCAGTGCTGGACAGGGGAACGAGCAGTACTTC	CSAGQGNEQYF
TRBV29-1	-	TRBD1	TRBJ1-4	15	TGCAGCGTTCGGACAGGCTCGGTAACTAATGAAAAACTGTTTTTT	CSVRTGSVTNEKLFF
TRBV19	-	-	TRBJ2-7	13	TGTGCCAGTAGTACGACAGCCAACTACGAGCAGTACTTC	CASSTTANYEQYF
TRBV6-5	-	-	TRBJ1-2	12	TGTGCCAGGATCAGGGCAAACTATGGCTACACCTTC	CARIRANYGYTF
TRBV19	-	-	TRBJ2-3	16	TGTGCCAGTAGTGATAACAATAAAGACAGGCAAGATACGCAGTATTTT	CASSDNNKDRQDTQYF
TRBV2	once	-	TRBJ1-2	14	TGTGCCAGCAGTGGGAACGGGGGAAGTTACGGCTACACCTTC	CASSGNGGSYGYTF
TRBV5-4	-	TRBD1	TRBJ1-2	15	TGTGCCAGCAGCCTCAGGGGGTCTTTTGGGTATGGCTACACCTTC	CASSLRGSFGYGYTF
TRBV15	-	TRBD2	TRBJ2-4	18	TGTGCCACCAGCAGAGGAAGCGGGGGGGCCTCAGCCAAAAACATTCAGTACTTC	CATSRGSGGASAKNIQYF
TRBV18	-	TRBD1	TRBJ2-7	14	TGTGCCAGCTCACGGGCCGGGACAGTGGACGAGCAGTACTTC	CASSRAGTVDEQYF
TRBV18	-	-	TRBJ1-4	14	TGTGCCAGCTCCTCTAACAGGGCTAATGAAAAACTGTTTTTT	CASSSNRANEKLFF
TRBV7-8	few	TRBD1	TRBJ1-2	13	TGTGCCAGCAGCCCGGACAGGGCCTCTTCCCCCACCTTC	CASSPDRASSPTF
TRBV12-5	-	TRBD1	TRBJ2-3	15	TGTGCTAGTGGGTTACAGGGGCTAAGCACAGATACGCAGTATTTT	CASGLQGLSTDTQYF
TRBV5-1	-	-	TRBJ2-1	15	TGCGCCAGCAGCGAGGGACTGACCTCCTACAATGAGCAGTTCTTC	CASSEGLTSYNEQFF
TRBV6-1	few	TRBD1	TRBJ2-7	14	TGTGCCAGCAAAAGGGGACAGGGCTTTTCCGAGCAGTACTTC	CASKRGQGFSEQYF
TRBV6-5	-	TRBD2	TRBJ2-1	16	TGTGCCAGCAGTTGGTCGCTAGCGGCGATCTACAATGAGCAGTTCTTC	CASSWSLAAIYNEQFF
TRBV7-9	once	TRBD2	TRBJ2-7	14	TGTTCCAGCAGCTCGACTAGCGGGATAGGCGAGCAGTACTTC	CSSSSTSGIGEQYF
TRBV20-1	-	-	TRBJ2-7	11	TGCAGTGCTTCTCAGGGTTACGAGCAGTACTTC	CSASQGYEQYF
TRBV6-6	-	TRBD1	TRBJ2-1	13	TGTGCCAGCAGTTACTCGCAGGGGGATGAGCAGTTCTTC	CASSYSQGDEQFF
TRBV6-1	-	-	TRBJ2-3	14	TGTGCCAGCAGAATAGACCCACAGGCAGATACGCAGTATTTT	CASRIDPQADTQYF
TRBV6-5	-	-	TRBJ1-1	14	TGTGCCAGCAGTTTGGGCAGGGGGAACACTGAAGCTTTCTTT	CASSLGRGNTEAFF
TRBV23-1	-	-	TRBJ1-1	15	TGCGCCAGCAGTCAGTTGCACAGGGAGAACACTGAAGCTTTCTTT	CASSQLHRENTEAFF
TRBV4-1	few	TRBD2	TRBJ2-3	16	TGCGCCAGCAGCCAAGGTGCGGGAGTGTTAACAGATACGCAGTATTTT	CASSQGAGVLTDTQYF
TRBV27	-	-	TRBJ2-7	15	TGTGCCAGCAGTCCCCGAGGGGGGGCAGGCTACGAGCAGTACTTC	CASSPRGGAGYEQYF
TRBV10-3	once	TRBD2	TRBJ2-1	14	TGTGCCATCAGTGTAAGGACTAGCTACAATGAGCAGTTCTTC	CAISVRTSYNEQFF
TRBV2	-	TRBD2	TRBJ2-3	15	TGTGCCAGCAGTGACGATAGCGGGAGTACAGATACGCAGTATTTT	CASSDDSGSTDTQYF
TRBV18	-	-	TRBJ2-1	14	TGTGCCAGCTCACCACAGGGGTACGGGAATGAGCAGTTCTTC	CASSPQGYGNEQFF